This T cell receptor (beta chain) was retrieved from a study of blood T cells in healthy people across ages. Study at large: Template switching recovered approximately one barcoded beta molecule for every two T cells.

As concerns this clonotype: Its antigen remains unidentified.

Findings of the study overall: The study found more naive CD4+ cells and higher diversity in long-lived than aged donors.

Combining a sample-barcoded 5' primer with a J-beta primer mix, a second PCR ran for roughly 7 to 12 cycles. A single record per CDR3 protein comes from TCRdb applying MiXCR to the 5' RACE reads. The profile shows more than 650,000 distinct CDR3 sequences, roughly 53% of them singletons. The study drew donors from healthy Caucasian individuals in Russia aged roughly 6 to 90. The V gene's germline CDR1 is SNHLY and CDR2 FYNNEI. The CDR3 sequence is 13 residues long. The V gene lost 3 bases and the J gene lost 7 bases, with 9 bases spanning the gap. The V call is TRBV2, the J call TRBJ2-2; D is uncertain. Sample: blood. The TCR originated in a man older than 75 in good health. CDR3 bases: TGTGCCAGCAGTGATTCGGTTAACGGGGAGCTGTTTTTT. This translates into CASSDSVNGELFF.